These T cell receptor beta chains were read from a single sample in a study of cytomegalovirus exposure and HLA in healthy donors. Assay: immunoSEQ multiplex PCR; the TCRdb copy retains only in-frame clones and omits some. Of about 100,000 clones in the sample, 65% to 80% were seen once. The specimen sequenced was PBMCs. These receptors were taken from a female donor in good health and CMV-seropositive. The CDR3 runs from the conserved cysteine through the conserved F or W. The D gene is left open where the match is weak. A row's size may be missing; if present it is once, few, many or a size class.

clone_size d_call j_call v_call cdr3_nt cdr3_aa
NA NA TRBJ2-3 TRBV5-1 TGCGCCAGCAGCTTTGGACTGGCCCCACTTGATACGCAGTATTTT CASSFGLAPLDTQYF
NA TRBD2 TRBJ2-1 TRBV5-1 TGCGCCAGCAGACGGACTAGCGGTGGGGGTAATGAGCAGTTCTTC CASRRTSGGGNEQFF
once TRBD2 TRBJ2-1 TRBV4-2 TGTGCCAGCAGCCAAGATACCAGCGGGACTTACAATGAGCAGTTCTTC CASSQDTSGTYNEQFF
NA NA TRBJ1-5 TRBV18 TGTGCCAGCTCACTTGCGAACAGGGAACGGGCTCATCTCCAGCATTTT CASSLANRERAHLQHF
NA NA TRBJ2-3 TRBV27 TGTGCCAGCACTGGGGGGACAGATACGCAGTATTTT CASTGGTDTQYF
NA TRBD1 TRBJ1-1 TRBV18 TGTGCCAGCTCATTAAACAGGGGGCTATCTGAGACTGAAGCTTTCTTT CASSLNRGLSETEAFF
NA TRBD2 TRBJ2-2 TRBV11-2 TGTGCCAGCAGCCCTCGGGCTAGCGGGGAGAACACCGGGGAGCTGTTTTTT CASSPRASGENTGELFF
few NA TRBJ2-6 TRBV5-1 TGCGCCAGCAGCCCAACCCCAGGCGGGGCTGGGGCCAACGTCCTGACTTTC CASSPTPGGAGANVLTF
NA TRBD2 TRBJ2-1 TRBV29-1 TGCAGCGTTGCGACTAGCGGGCAGTACAATGAGCAGTTCTTC CSVATSGQYNEQFF
NA NA TRBJ2-1 TRBV15 TGTGCCACCAGCAGGCCTGACATGGGGAGTGAGCAGTTCTTC CATSRPDMGSEQFF
NA NA TRBJ1-5 TRBV19 TGTGCCAGTAGTACATCCGGGGGATATAGCAATCAGCCCCAGCATTTT CASSTSGGYSNQPQHF
NA TRBD2 TRBJ2-3 TRBV7-6 TGTGCCAGCAGGGAGACTAGCGGGAGTAGAGATACGCAGTATTTT CASRETSGSRDTQYF
NA TRBD1 TRBJ2-2 TRBV27 TGTGCCAGCCGTCAGGGACAGGTGGGCACCGGGGAGCTGTTTTTT CASRQGQVGTGELFF
NA NA TRBJ1-2 TRBV7-6 TGTGCCAGCAGCTTACCGGGGGACTATGGCTACACCTTC CASSLPGDYGYTF
NA TRBD2 TRBJ2-1 TRBV2 TGTGCCAGCAGTGGGTATCAGCGGGGGGGAAACAATGAGCAGTTCTTC CASSGYQRGGNNEQFF
NA NA TRBJ2-2 TRBV6-1 TGTGCCAGCAGTGAAGGCAGCGCAAGGACCGGGGAGCTGTTTTTT CASSEGSARTGELFF
NA TRBD1 TRBJ2-1 TRBV27 TGTGCCAGCTGTCCCAGGGGGACGAATAACAATGAGCAGTTCTTC CASCPRGTNNNEQFF
NA NA TRBJ1-2 TRBV28 TGTGCCAGCAGTTCCCCGGCGGTTTTAAAAACGGGTGGCTACACCTTC CASSSPAVLKTGGYTF
NA NA TRBJ2-1 TRBV19 TGTGCCAGTAGTATAATAGGTGGCAGGGGCTACAATGAGCAGTTCTTC CASSIIGGRGYNEQFF
NA TRBD1 TRBJ1-5 TRBV2 TGTGCCAGCAGGGGCCAGGGGGTAGGTCAGCCCCAGCATTTT CASRGQGVGQPQHF
NA TRBD1 TRBJ2-5 TRBV5-5 TGTGCCAGCAGTTCGACGGGTCCGGACAGGGTGGAGACCCAGTACTTC CASSSTGPDRVETQYF
NA NA TRBJ1-1 TRBV4-2 TGTGCCAGCTTGCGAACCCTTGAAGCTTTCTTT CASLRTLEAFF
NA NA TRBJ2-5 TRBV7-2 TGTGCCAGCAGCTTAGTCAGGAGGGAGACCCAGTACTTC CASSLVRRETQYF
NA TRBD2 TRBJ2-3 TRBV28 TGTGCCAGCAGTTTGGGACTAGCGGGAGGAAACACAGATACGCAGTATTTT CASSLGLAGGNTDTQYF
NA NA TRBJ1-5 TRBV6-5 TGTGCCAGCAGTACGACAGTGAATCAGCCCCAGCATTTT CASSTTVNQPQHF
few NA TRBJ1-2 TRBV7-9 TGTGCCAGCAGCCCGACCGGGAGAGGGGATGGCTACACCTTC CASSPTGRGDGYTF
NA TRBD1 TRBJ2-1 TRBV5-4 TGTGCCAGCAGTTCTAAGGACAGGGGCAATGAGCAGTTCTTC CASSSKDRGNEQFF
NA NA TRBJ1-1 TRBV5-4 TGTGCCAGCAGACAGGACAGTCCGAACACTGAAGCTTTCTTT CASRQDSPNTEAFF
NA NA TRBJ2-2 TRBV12-5 TGTGCTAGTGGTCTAAACACCGGGGAGCTGTTTTTT CASGLNTGELFF
NA TRBD1 TRBJ1-1 TRBV6-5 TGTGCCAGCAGTAAGGGACAGTGGACGAACACTGAAGCTTTCTTT CASSKGQWTNTEAFF